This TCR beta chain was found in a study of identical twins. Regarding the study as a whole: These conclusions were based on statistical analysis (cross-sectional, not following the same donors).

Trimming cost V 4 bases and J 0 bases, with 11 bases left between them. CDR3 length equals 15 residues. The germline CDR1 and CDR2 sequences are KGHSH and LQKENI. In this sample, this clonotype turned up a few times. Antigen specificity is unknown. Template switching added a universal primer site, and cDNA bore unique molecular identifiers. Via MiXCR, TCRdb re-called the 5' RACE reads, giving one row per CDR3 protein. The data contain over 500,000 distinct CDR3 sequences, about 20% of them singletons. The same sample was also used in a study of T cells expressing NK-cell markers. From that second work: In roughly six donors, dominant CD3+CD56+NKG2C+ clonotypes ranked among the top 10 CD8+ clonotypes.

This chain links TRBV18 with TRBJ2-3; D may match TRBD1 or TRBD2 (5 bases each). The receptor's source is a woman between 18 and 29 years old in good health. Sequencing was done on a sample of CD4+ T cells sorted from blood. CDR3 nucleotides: TGTGCCAGCTCACTCGGGGCCGCTAGCACAGATACGCAGTATTTT. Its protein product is CASSLGAASTDTQYF.